This T cell receptor (beta chain) was observed in a study of beta chain features in type 1 diabetes. Background on the study: Age, gender and cell yields were alike across patients and healthy donors.

Via the markers CD45RO/CCR7/CD25/CD127/CD95/CD27, stem cell-like memory, regulatory, central memory and naive CD4+ cells were sorted. cDNA synthesis used the whole RNA isolate, giving expressed TCRB sequences. Sequencing used immunoSEQ multiplex PCR; TCRdb keeps in-frame clones, though not all of them. Of 55,000 to 85,000 clones detected, approximately 47% appear once; the ten largest clones hold 0.65% to 0.75%. On this clone itself: Its specificity is unknown. This sample includes further DNA sequences coding for the same CDR3.

Study conclusions and caveats: Shorter TCRB CDR3s, moderately but significantly so, were found in Type 1 diabetes patients in all four CD4+ subsets. Cells expressing TCR highly could be over-represented by cDNA sequencing.

Trimming took 4 bases from V and 6 from J; bases not matched to a gene: 6. The CDR3 runs 13 residues. Germline CDR1 SGHRS, CDR2 YFSETQ. The sample consisted of central memory CD4+ T cells from blood. The chain joins TRBV5-1 to TRBJ2-7; 8 nucleotides agree with TRBD1. This receptor was taken from a man in his thirties or forties with type 1 diabetes. The CDR3 bases are TGCGCCAGCAGCCTTGGACAGGGTGGCGAGCAGTACTTC. This gives the protein CASSLGQGGEQYF.